This TCR beta chain stems from a study of blood T cell repertoires in COVID-19. On the study more broadly: Whether acute or convalescent, the COVID-19 samples came from the United States, Italy and Spain. Sample material is recorded as cDNA or gDNA derived from T cells, B-cell-depleted T cells, or PBMCs.

CDR3 size: 14 residues. With 4 bases removed from V and 0 bases from J, the gap between germline ends came to 10 bases. Per germline, CDR1 GTSNPN and CDR2 SVGIG (reference sequence). Clones were sequenced by immunoSEQ multiplex PCR, and TCRdb holds only the in-frame ones, with some missing. The sample has some 230,000 clones; roughly 80% are singletons. The age range of participants was 18 to 89 years, with residence in around 22 US areas. The receptor comes from a woman aged 35 to 49 with acute COVID-19. The chain combines TRBV30 with TRBJ1-5; D gene unclear. Sequencing was performed on PBMCs or T cells enriched from blood (not recorded which). The CDR3 reads CAWKSGGSNQPQHF. CDR3 sequence (DNA): TGTGCCTGGAAGTCCGGCGGTAGCAATCAGCCCCAGCATTTT.